This TCR beta chain was identified in a study of blood T cell repertoires in COVID-19. Generated by immunoSEQ multiplex PCR, the TCRdb table keeps only in-frame clones and is missing some. Here the sample spans some 390,000 clones, nearly 90% being singletons. This clone was recorded many times. Other nucleotide sequences in the sample specify the same CDR3. The source is a woman in her 30s who had recovered from COVID-19. The specimen was PBMCs or T cells enriched from blood (not recorded which).

CDR3: CASSLTGVYEQYF. The CDR3 bases are TGTGCCAGCAGCTTGACAGGGGTCTACGAGCAGTACTTC. The chain links TRBV7-2 to TRBJ2-7, with 8 positions matching TRBD1. V lost 3 bases and J lost 3; bases outside the gene matches: 1. The CDR3 runs to 13 residues. The germline gives CDR1 SGHTA, CDR2 FQGNSA.